This T cell receptor (beta chain) was identified during a study of blood T cells in healthy people across ages. Regarding the study as a whole: The lack of PBMC sorting stopped any conclusive naive versus antigen-experienced comparison. The study found more naive CD4+ cells and higher diversity in long-lived than aged donors.

The donors, aged about 6 to 95, were healthy Caucasians from Russia. Concerning this clonotype: Its antigen is currently unknown.

The ends were cut back, 3 bases at V and 1 base at J, with 17 bases in the middle. The CDR3 runs to 16 residues. Germline V lookup: CDR1 SQVTM, CDR2 ANQGSEA. Alongside a J-beta primer mix, a sample-barcoded 5' primer served in a second PCR lasting 7 to 11 cycles. MiXCR, run by TCRdb on the 5' RACE reads, gives a single entry per CDR3 protein. The data contain 1.5 million to 2 million distinct CDR3 sequences, approximately 50% of them seen just once; the ten biggest clones take up less than 2.5%. The chain uses TRBV29-1 and TRBJ2-3, with D perhaps matching TRBD1 or TRBD2 (6 bases each). The sequenced material came from blood. This clonotype was sampled from a woman aged 40 to 50 in good health. The CDR3 sequence is CSVDPPGRGRTDTQYF. The CDR3 DNA sequence: TGCAGCGTTGATCCCCCGGGCCGGGGGCGCACAGATACGCAGTATTTT.